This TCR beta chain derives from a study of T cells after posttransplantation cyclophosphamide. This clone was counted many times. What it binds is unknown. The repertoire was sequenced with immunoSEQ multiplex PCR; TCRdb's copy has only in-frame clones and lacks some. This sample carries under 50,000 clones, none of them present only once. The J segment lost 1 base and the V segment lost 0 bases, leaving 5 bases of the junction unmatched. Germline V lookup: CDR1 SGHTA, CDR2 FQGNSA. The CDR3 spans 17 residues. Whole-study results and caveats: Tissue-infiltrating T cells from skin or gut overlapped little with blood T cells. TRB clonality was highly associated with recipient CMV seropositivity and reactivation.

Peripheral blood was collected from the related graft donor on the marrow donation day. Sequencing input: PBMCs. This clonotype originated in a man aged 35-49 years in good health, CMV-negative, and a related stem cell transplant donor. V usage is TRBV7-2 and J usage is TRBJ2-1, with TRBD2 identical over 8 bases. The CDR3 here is CASSLARLASSYNEQFF. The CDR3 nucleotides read TGTGCCAGCAGCTTAGCCCGACTAGCGTCATCCTACAATGAGCAGTTCTTC.